The 20 T cell receptor beta chains below were found in one sample sequenced in a study of human T cells and chemical hapten exposure. TCRdb called the RACE reads again in MiXCR, with one record for every CDR3 protein. Here the sample spans tens of thousands of distinct CDR3 sequences, under 15% being singletons. Time point reported: patch test 3, about 24 weeks after DPC sensitization. Treatment given: therapeutic diphenylcyclopropenone sensitization with weekly scalp DPC. The sequenced sample was whole blood, obtained in connection with sensitization to the hapten diphenylcyclopropenone (DPC). The receptors here all came from a woman aged 50 to 65 with alopecia areata. Some clones in this sample may be carry-over from other donors' samples.

The gene calls are TRBV6-2 or TRBV6-3 and TRBJ1-1; 10 positions match TRBD1. The CDR3 contains 13 residues. Germline V gives CDR1 MNHEY, CDR2 SVGEGT. The J segment lost 4 bases and the V segment lost 6 bases, leaving 2 bases of the junction unmatched. The DNA of the CDR3 is TGTGCCAGCAGCCGGACAGGGGGCACTGAAGCTTTCTTT. It codes for CASSRTGGTEAFF.

This clonotype was observed a handful of times. The V and J genes are TRBV29-1 and TRBJ2-2; D is undetermined. The V gene's germline CDR1 is SQVTM and CDR2 ANQGSEA. CDR3 length equals 16 residues. V lost 8 bases and J lost 4, with 23 bases in between. CDR3 in amino acids: CSPPDGRISITGELFF. DNA for the CDR3: TGCAGCCCCCCGGATGGGCGAATATCAATCACCGGGGAGCTGTTTTTT.

This clonotype was seen many times. J is TRBJ2-3 and V is TRBV15; D may be TRBD1 or TRBD2 (5 bases each). CDR1 is LNHNV and CDR2 is YYDKDF in the germline V gene (reference sequence). The CDR3 runs 16 residues. Trimming stripped 0 bases from V and 5 bases from J, with 15 bases between. CDR3 residues: CATSRDLVGAGDTQYF. DNA for the CDR3: TGTGCCACCAGCAGAGATCTGGTAGGGGCGGGAGATACGCAGTATTTT.

This clonotype appeared a few times. This CDR3 is CASSKKKRGTEPLRFF. CDR3 sequence (DNA): TGTGCCAGCAGCAAGAAAAAAAGGGGGACGGAGCCCCTAAGATTCTTC. V usage is TRBV21-1 and J usage is TRBJ2-1; the D segment call TRBD1 is taken from the table without a DNA check. TRBV21-1 is deemed a pseudogene. The CDR3 is made up of 16 amino acids.

This clonotype has ten or more counts. The chain has TRBV7-2 and TRBJ2-3, with a weak D call TRBD2 (5 bases). Germline V gene sequence: CDR1 SGHTA, CDR2 FQGNSA. V was cut by 0 bases and J by 3 bases, with 10 bases left in between. CDR3 size: 15 residues. For the CDR3, the DNA is TGTGCCAGCAGCTTAGCACTAGTCGGGACAGATACGCAGTATTTT. This gives the protein CASSLALVGTDTQYF.

This clonotype has at least ten counts. The rearrangement uses TRBV5-1 and TRBJ2-7; TRBD1 matches 10 bases. With V trimmed by 3 bases and J by 5 bases, 5 bases remained unmatched. This CDR3 region has 14 residues. Germline CDR1 SGHRS, CDR2 YFSETQ. The CDR3 reads CASSWRTGGNEQYF. The CDR3 DNA is TGCGCCAGCAGCTGGAGGACAGGGGGAAACGAGCAGTACTTC.

The J gene is TRBJ1-5, the V gene TRBV20-1; weak D call: TRBD1 (5 bases). V lost 6 bases and J 4 bases, leaving 13 bases between the germline ends. This CDR3 comprises 13 residues. Germline V gene lookup returns CDR1 DFQATT and CDR2 SNEGSKA (reference sequence). CDR3 DNA: TGCAGTGCCACCGTCGACAGAAATCAGCCCCAGCATTTT. As protein: CSATVDRNQPQHF.

Worth noting for this clonotype: This clone may be a read error of a much larger clone one base away. The genes are TRBV5-1 and TRBJ2-6, with a possible D match to TRBD1 (6 bases). With 7 bases removed from V and 2 bases from J, the gap between germline ends came to 22 bases. Looked up from germline, CDR1 is SGHRS and CDR2 is YFSETQ. This CDR3 region has 18 residues. Written as DNA, the CDR3 is TGCGCCAGCGGATACCCACTCTTACAGGGAGCTGGGGCCAACGTCCTGACTTTC. Protein sequence: CASGYPLLQGAGANVLTF.

The chain carries TRBV6-2 or TRBV6-3 and TRBJ2-1; D is undetermined. This CDR3 comprises 14 residues. Trimming took off 2 bases at V and 0 bases at J, with 5 bases between the two ends. Germline V CDR1 and CDR2: MNHEY, SVGEGT. CDR3 nucleotides: TGTGCCAGCAGTTACGGGGTCTCCTACAATGAGCAGTTCTTC. This translates into CASSYGVSYNEQFF.

The chain links TRBV20-1 to TRBJ2-3; possibly TRBD2 for D (6 bases). This CDR3 contains 15 residues. With 6 bases removed from V and 0 bases from J, the gap between germline ends came to 16 bases. Germline V CDR1 and CDR2: DFQATT, SNEGSKA (reference sequence). CDR3 protein: CSAPLSGASTDTQYF. CDR3 nucleotide sequence: TGCAGTGCCCCCCTTAGCGGAGCTAGCACAGATACGCAGTATTTT.

This clonotype has only a few counts. V is TRBV29-1 and J is TRBJ2-1; TRBD2 aligns across 9 bases. CDR3 length: 14 residues. CDR1 is SQVTM and CDR2 is ANQGSEA in the germline V gene. Trimming at V came to 1 base and at J to 14 bases, leaving 12 bases not matched to a gene. CDR3 sequence (DNA): TGCAGCGTTGAAGCGGCTAGCGGGAACCCCTCTAAGTTCTTC. It is translated as CSVEAASGNPSKFF.

This clonotype showed up just a few times. The chain uses TRBV19 and TRBJ2-6; unclear D gene. V shed 5 bases and J shed 0 bases, with 23 bases lying between them. CDR1 and CDR2 from the germline V gene are LNHDA and SQIVND (reference sequence). The CDR3 spans 20 residues. CDR3 sequence (DNA): TGTGCCAGTAGTGCTTTTAGAGCCCCGGGTACTAACTCTGGGGCCAACGTCCTGACTTTC. This translates into CASSAFRAPGTNSGANVLTF.

V gene TRBV11-2 combines with J gene TRBJ2-7; possibly TRBD2 for D (5 bases). This CDR3 region has 15 residues. The V and J ends lost 3 bases and 0 bases respectively, with 12 bases between them. Per germline, CDR1 SGHAT and CDR2 FQNNGV. Here the CDR3 DNA reads TGTGCCAGCAGCTTGCCCGGGGTCCTCTCCTACGAGCAGTACTTC. It specifies CASSLPGVLSYEQYF.

The chain joins TRBV29-1 to TRBJ2-7, with 7 bases lining up with TRBD1. The CDR3 loop spans 13 amino acids. Germline-derived CDR1 and CDR2 are SQVTM and ANQGSEA. Trimming cost V 4 bases and J 6 bases; bases outside gene matches: 9. This chain's CDR3 is CSVGGQLEGEQYF. In DNA form, the CDR3 reads TGCAGCGTTGGGGGACAGCTTGAAGGCGAGCAGTACTTC.

The chain combines TRBV3-1 with TRBJ2-7, with D tentatively TRBD1 (6 bases). Trimming pared 5 bases from V and 0 bases from J, leaving 11 bases between. CDR1 and CDR2 from the germline V gene are LGHDT and YNNKEL (reference sequence). CDR3 length: 14 residues. CDR3 residues: CASSTRQDSYEQYF. The CDR3 nucleotides are TGTGCCAGCAGCACCCGACAGGACTCCTACGAGCAGTACTTC.

This clonotype occurred many times. The chain has TRBV7-3 and TRBJ2-6; D perhaps matches TRBD1 (5 bases). Germline lookup yields CDR1 SGHTA and CDR2 FQGTGA. The CDR3 totals 15 residues. Trimming stripped 3 bases from V and 0 bases from J, with 6 bases between. CDR3 sequence reads: CASSFTGSGANVLTF. The CDR3, as DNA: TGTGCCAGCAGCTTTACAGGCTCTGGGGCCAACGTCCTGACTTTC.

This clonotype was picked up many times. This sequence joins TRBV27 and TRBJ2-7; no definite D call. The CDR3 runs to 16 residues. Germline CDR1 is MNHEY and CDR2 is SMNVEV (reference sequence). With 4 bases removed from V and 6 bases from J, the gap between germline ends came to 22 bases. CDR3 in DNA: TGTGCCAGCAGTTCTCCTACGCACCGGCAGCTGGGCGAGCAGTACTTC. It translates to CASSSPTHRQLGEQYF.

The rearrangement links TRBV29-1 to TRBJ1-1, with 8 positions matching TRBD1. The CDR3 extends over 13 amino acids. Germline lookup yields CDR1 SQVTM and CDR2 ANQGSEA. V shed 3 bases, J shed 4 bases, and the junction held 4 bases outside the gene matches. CDR3 nucleotide sequence: TGCAGCGTTGATTGGGGACAGGCCACTGAAGCTTTCTTT. Translated, it gives CSVDWGQATEAFF.

This sequence joins TRBV6-2 or TRBV6-3 and TRBJ2-1; 10 nucleotides match TRBD2. CDR3 length equals 16 residues. CDR1 and CDR2 from the germline V gene are MNHEY and SVGEGT. With V trimmed by 4 bases and J by 6 bases, 9 bases remained unmatched. The CDR3 DNA sequence: TGTGCCAGCAGTTTGATAAGCGGGAGGGCCTCCAATGAGCAGTTCTTC. Translating it yields CASSLISGRASNEQFF.

This clonotype was observed many times. The chain employs TRBV11-1 and TRBJ2-1; 9 bases are shared with TRBD2. The germline gives CDR1 SGHAT, CDR2 FQDESV (reference sequence). V trimming: 6 bases; J trimming: 8 bases; junction bases outside the gene matches: 17. The CDR3 has 17 residues. CDR3 residues: CASRPTGSGRVDDEQFF. The CDR3 coding sequence is TGTGCCAGCAGGCCGACGGGTAGCGGGAGAGTAGACGATGAGCAGTTCTTC. Drawing the rest from reference TRBV11-1 and TRBJ2-1, the complete variable domain is EAEVAQSPRYKITEKSQAVAFWCDPISGHATLYWYRQILGQGPELLVQFQDESVVDDSQLPKDRFSAERLKGVDSTLKIQPAELGDSAMYLCASRPTGSGRVDDEQFFGPGTRLTVL.